The 13 T cell receptor beta chains given below trace back to one sample, sequenced in a study of blood T cells in healthy people across ages (dated by TCRdb to between 2014 and 2017). Libraries were built with 5' RACE. The sample was run on an Illumina HiSeq 2500. A second PCR of roughly 7 to 11 cycles was performed with a sample-barcoded 5' primer and a J-beta primer mix. TCRdb cleaned the public reads at Q25 with fastp, built clones with MiXCR and kept in-frame beta chains. Entries are consolidated by CDR3 protein sequence, retaining the most common genes and DNA. In all, the sample holds more than 1,400,000 distinct CDR3 sequences, and about 43% of those were seen once. The ten top clones hold approximately 7.9% of the sample. Sample: blood. These receptors came from a woman younger than 30 in good health.

The chain has TRBV10-3 and TRBJ2-5, with 7 bases that match TRBD2. V lost 3 bases and J lost 11; bases outside the gene matches: 12. The CDR3 has 14 residues. CDR1 and CDR2 (germline): ENHRY, SYGVKD. The CDR3 region is CAISDGGGYNEQYF. The DNA of the CDR3 is TGTGCCATCAGTGATGGGGGAGGGTACAATGAGCAGTACTTC.

In its sample, this clonotype was seen a few times. The V and J genes are TRBV6-5 and TRBJ2-7, with TRBD2 matching over 8 bases. After removal of 0 bases from V and 0 bases from J, the junction contained 7 bases not matched to a gene. Germline lookup yields CDR1 MNHEY and CDR2 SVGAGI. This CDR3 spans 17 amino acids. The CDR3 coding sequence is TGTGCCAGCAGTTACTCGACGGGGGGGGCCTCCTCCTACGAGCAGTACTTC. This codes for CASSYSTGGASSYEQYF.

The chain recombines TRBV6-5 with TRBJ1-1; the D gene is possibly TRBD1 (5 bases). V gave up 2 bases and J gave up 12 bases, with 19 bases separating them. The CDR3 consists of 14 residues. Germline V lookup: CDR1 MNHEY, CDR2 SVGAGI. The CDR3 loop is CASSYTPAFQGSFF. DNA of the CDR3: TGTGCCAGCAGTTACACCCCGGCCTTCCAGGGCTCTTTCTTT.

The chain has TRBV20-1 and TRBJ2-1, with D possibly being TRBD2 (5 bases). The CDR3 loop spans 16 amino acids. Germline V lookup: CDR1 DFQATT, CDR2 SNEGSKA (reference sequence). V was shortened by 0 bases and J by 0 bases, with 12 bases between the two germline ends. The CDR3 nucleotides read TGCAGTGCTAGAGAAGGGCTAGCAGACTCCTACAATGAGCAGTTCTTC. This sequence encodes CSAREGLADSYNEQFF.

The rearrangement links TRBV27 to TRBJ2-5, with D perhaps matching TRBD1 (8 bases). Germline V gene sequence: CDR1 MNHEY, CDR2 SMNVEV (reference sequence). V was clipped by 6 bases and J by 3 bases, with 20 bases between them. The CDR3 has 16 residues. CDR3 region: CASSRQGFGGKETQYF. CDR3 DNA: TGTGCCAGCAGCAGACAGGGGTTCGGGGGGAAAGAGACCCAGTACTTC.

CDR3 loop: CASSTHTDSPLHF. The CDR3 DNA sequence: TGTGCCAGCAGCACCCACACGGATTCACCCCTCCACTTT. The chain carries TRBV7-2 and TRBJ1-6; no clear D. V was shortened by 5 bases and J by 8 bases, with 10 bases between the two germline ends. Germline V lookup: CDR1 SGHTA, CDR2 FQGNSA. The CDR3 totals 13 residues.

This clonotype was seen only a few times. The V gene is TRBV2, the J gene TRBJ1-6; 8 nucleotides align to TRBD1. Germline V gene data show CDR1 as SNHLY and CDR2 as FYNNEI. The CDR3 covers 14 residues. Trimming at V came to 6 bases and at J to 11 bases, leaving 9 bases not matched to a gene. CDR3 region: CASRLDRVTTPLHF. CDR3 DNA sequence: TGTGCCAGCAGGCTGGACAGGGTTACTACACCCCTCCACTTT.

The gene calls are TRBV10-3 and TRBJ2-5, with 10 bases that match TRBD1. Judging by the DNA end, TRBJ2-7 fits better; the J call may be wrong. The CDR3 spans 14 residues. Germline loops: CDR1 ENHRY, CDR2 SYGVKD. The DNA of the CDR3 is TGTGCCATCAGTGCCCCCGGGACAGGGGACGAGCAGTACTTC. It translates to CAISAPGTGDEQYF.

Points on this clonotype: This may be a read error: a much more frequent sequence differs by one nucleotide. This chain links TRBV7-2 with TRBJ2-7; 11 bases are shared with TRBD2. This CDR3 spans 14 amino acids. CDR1 is SGHTA, CDR2 FQGNSA, per germline. V lost 4 bases, J lost 9 bases, and 8 bases stayed unmatched. CDR3 in amino acids: CASSSSGRSHGQYF. CDR3 in DNA: TGTGCCAGCAGCTCTAGCGGGAGGAGCCACGGGCAGTACTTC.

The V gene is TRBV5-1, the J gene TRBJ1-1; possibly TRBD1 for D (6 bases). Trimming took 2 bases from V and 5 from J, leaving 10 bases between them. The length of the CDR3 is 13 residues. Germline V CDR1 and CDR2: SGHRS, YFSETQ. In DNA form, the CDR3 reads TGCGCCAGCAGCTTTACAGGGAGTACTGAAGCTTTCTTT. As protein: CASSFTGSTEAFF.

The genes are TRBV5-1 and TRBJ1-6; D is uncertain. Trimming removed 0 bases at V and 5 bases at J, with 15 bases between. Germline CDR1 SGHRS, CDR2 YFSETQ. CDR3 length: 17 residues. Written as DNA, the CDR3 is TGCGCCAGCAGCTTGGTGATGGGAGGGCGAGATAATTCACCCCTCCACTTT. Encoded protein: CASSLVMGGRDNSPLHF.

J is TRBJ2-2 and V is TRBV9; TRBD2 is a possible D gene (6 bases). There are 16 residues in the CDR3. V lost 3 bases and J 3 bases, leaving 15 bases between the germline ends. In germline, CDR1 is SGDLS, CDR2 YYNGEE. CDR3 amino acids: CASSAPTGTYTGELFF. The CDR3 DNA reads TGTGCCAGCAGCGCTCCAACCGGGACTTACACCGGGGAGCTGTTTTTT.

The V call is TRBV20-1, the J call TRBJ2-7; D is uncertain. This CDR3 is 13 amino acids long. Germline CDR1 and CDR2: DFQATT and SNEGSKA (reference sequence). Trimming cost V 0 bases and J 1 base, with 7 bases left between them. CDR3 residues: CSARDLQSYEQYF. The DNA of the CDR3 is TGCAGTGCTAGAGATCTGCAGTCCTACGAGCAGTACTTC.